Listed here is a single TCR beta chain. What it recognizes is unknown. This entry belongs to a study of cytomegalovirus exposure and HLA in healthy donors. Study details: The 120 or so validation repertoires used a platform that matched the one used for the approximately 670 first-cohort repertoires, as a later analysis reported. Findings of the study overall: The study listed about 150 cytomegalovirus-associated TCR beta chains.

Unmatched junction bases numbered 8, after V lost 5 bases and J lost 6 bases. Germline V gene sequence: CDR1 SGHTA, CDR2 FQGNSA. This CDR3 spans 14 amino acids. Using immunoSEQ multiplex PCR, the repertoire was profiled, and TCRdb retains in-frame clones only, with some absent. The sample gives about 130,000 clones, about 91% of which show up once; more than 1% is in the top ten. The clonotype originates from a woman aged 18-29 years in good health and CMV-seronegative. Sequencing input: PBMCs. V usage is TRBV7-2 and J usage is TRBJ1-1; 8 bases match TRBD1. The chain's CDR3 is CASSLDRGDPEAFF. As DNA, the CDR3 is TGTGCCAGCAGCCTTGACAGGGGAGATCCTGAAGCTTTCTTT.